A selection of T cell receptor beta chains follows, all from one sample in a study of blood T cell repertoires in COVID-19. TCRdb keeps only in-frame clones here, not all; method: immunoSEQ multiplex PCR. The sample includes about 62,000 clones, around four fifths of them seen just once. The specimen was peripheral blood. The receptors originated from a human donor in a cohort sampled during active COVID-19. Each CDR3 is given with its conserved first and last residue. The D gene is left open where the match is weak. Only some rows state a clone size, as once, few, many or a class for expanded clones.

D: -
V: TRBV7-2
J: TRBJ1-2
size: -
length: 13
DNA: TGTGCCAGCAGCTTAGCGGGTGCGGCGGGCTACACCTTC
CDR3: CASSLAGAAGYTF

D: TRBD1
V: TRBV6-5
J: TRBJ1-1
size: -
length: 15
DNA: TGTGCCAGCAGCCCAGACAGGGGACTAAACACTGAAGCTTTCTTT
CDR3: CASSPDRGLNTEAFF

D: -
V: TRBV9
J: TRBJ1-3
size: -
length: 13
DNA: TGTGCCAGCAGTTCCTTTCAGGGAAACACCATATATTTT
CDR3: CASSSFQGNTIYF

D: -
V: TRBV3-1/TRBV3-2
J: TRBJ1-2
size: few
length: 14
DNA: TGTGCCAGCAGCCAAGCAGACAGAGACTATGGCTACACCTTC
CDR3: CASSQADRDYGYTF

D: TRBD1
V: TRBV30
J: TRBJ1-2
size: few
length: 15
DNA: TGTGCCTGGAGTGTACGCCGCACAGGGGGCTATGGCTACACCTTC
CDR3: CAWSVRRTGGYGYTF

D: TRBD1
V: TRBV7-9
J: TRBJ1-2
size: -
length: 14
DNA: TGTGCCAGCAGCTGGACAGGAGATAACTATGGCTACACCTTC
CDR3: CASSWTGDNYGYTF

D: TRBD2
V: TRBV27
J: TRBJ2-7
size: -
length: 15
DNA: TGTGCCAGCAGTCGCCGGGGGGGGGCCTCCTACGAGCAGTACTTC
CDR3: CASSRRGGASYEQYF

D: TRBD2
V: TRBV15
J: TRBJ2-1
size: few
length: 16
DNA: TGTGCCACCAGCAGAGGCCCAGCGGGATTCGGCCATGAGCAGTTCTTC
CDR3: CATSRGPAGFGHEQFF

D: TRBD2
V: TRBV6-4
J: TRBJ2-1
size: -
length: 15
DNA: TGTGCCAGCAGTGACTCCGGGGGGTACTACAATGAGCAGTTCTTC
CDR3: CASSDSGGYYNEQFF

D: TRBD1
V: TRBV15
J: TRBJ1-2
size: -
length: 14
DNA: TGTGCCACCAGCCCCCGGACAGGTCCCTATGGCTACACCTTC
CDR3: CATSPRTGPYGYTF

D: TRBD2
V: TRBV9
J: TRBJ2-1
size: -
length: 15
DNA: TGTGCCAGCAGCCCAACTAGCGGGACCTACAATGAGCAGTTCTTC
CDR3: CASSPTSGTYNEQFF

D: TRBD1
V: TRBV5-1
J: TRBJ2-5
size: -
length: 17
DNA: TGCGCCAGCAGCCAAAACGTCCGGACAGGGGCCCAAGAGACCCAGTACTTC
CDR3: CASSQNVRTGAQETQYF

D: -
V: TRBV10-3
J: TRBJ2-7
size: -
length: 15
DNA: TGTGCCATCAGGGATGGCGGGAATCGCAACTACGAGCAGTACTTC
CDR3: CAIRDGGNRNYEQYF

D: -
V: TRBV5-1
J: TRBJ1-1
size: -
length: 15
DNA: TGCGCCAGCAGCTTGGGTCTGGGGGCCATCACTGAAGCTTTCTTT
CDR3: CASSLGLGAITEAFF

D: -
V: TRBV6-5
J: TRBJ2-5
size: -
length: 13
DNA: TGTGCCAGCAGCCAGGACAGACAAGAGACCCAGTACTTC
CDR3: CASSQDRQETQYF

D: -
V: TRBV3-1/TRBV3-2
J: TRBJ2-2
size: -
length: 12
DNA: TGTGCCAGCAGCCAACCGGCCGGGGAGCTGTTTTTT
CDR3: CASSQPAGELFF

D: TRBD2
V: TRBV6-6
J: TRBJ2-5
size: -
length: 15
DNA: TGTGCCAACCACCTACTAGCGGGAGACGTGGAGACCCAGTACTTC
CDR3: CANHLLAGDVETQYF

D: TRBD1
V: TRBV7-2
J: TRBJ2-7
size: -
length: 16
DNA: TGTGCCAGCAGCCGGGGGTGGGGACAGGGGGCTTACGAGCAGTACTTC
CDR3: CASSRGWGQGAYEQYF

D: TRBD1
V: TRBV4-1
J: TRBJ2-7
size: few
length: 17
DNA: TGCGCCAGCAGCCAATTTATGCCGGGACAGGGATTCTACGAGCAGTACTTC
CDR3: CASSQFMPGQGFYEQYF

D: -
V: TRBV24-1
J: TRBJ2-1
size: few
length: 15
DNA: TGTGCCACCAGTGAAAATCGACCGGGCTACAATGAGCAGTTCTTC
CDR3: CATSENRPGYNEQFF

D: -
V: TRBV5-1
J: TRBJ2-4
size: -
length: 14
DNA: TGCGCCAGCACTGTACAGGGAGAATTAGACATTCAGTACTTC
CDR3: CASTVQGELDIQYF

D: -
V: TRBV19
J: TRBJ2-1
size: -
length: 16
DNA: TGTGCCAGTAGTGGGGGCCGCGGGGGTCACTACAATGAGCAGTTCTTC
CDR3: CASSGGRGGHYNEQFF

D: TRBD1
V: TRBV10-2
J: TRBJ1-2
size: -
length: 13
DNA: TGCGCCAGCAGTCGACAGGGTTCCTATGGCTACACCTTC
CDR3: CASSRQGSYGYTF

D: TRBD1
V: TRBV6-4
J: TRBJ2-3
size: -
length: 15
DNA: TGTGCCAGCAGTGTGCAGGGGGCAGGGACAGATACGCAGTATTTT
CDR3: CASSVQGAGTDTQYF

D: TRBD1
V: TRBV7-8
J: TRBJ1-3
size: once
length: 17
DNA: TGTGCCAGCAGCTTAGCGACGACAGGGCAGTCTGGAAACACCATATATTTT
CDR3: CASSLATTGQSGNTIYF

D: -
V: TRBV2
J: TRBJ2-7
size: -
length: 14
DNA: TGTGCCAGCAGTGAGCTCGCGCTGGCCTACGAGCAGTACTTC
CDR3: CASSELALAYEQYF

D: -
V: TRBV10-3
J: TRBJ2-7
size: -
length: 13
DNA: TGTGCCATCAGTGAAGGGACTTCCTACGAGCAGTACTTC
CDR3: CAISEGTSYEQYF

D: -
V: TRBV19
J: TRBJ2-2
size: -
length: 16
DNA: TGTGCCAGTCGGATTGGGAAGGGGCCGAGCACCGGGGAGCTGTTTTTT
CDR3: CASRIGKGPSTGELFF

D: -
V: TRBV9
J: TRBJ1-1
size: -
length: 14
DNA: TGTGCCAGCAGCCCTTTGAGGAAGCGAGGGGAAGCTTTCTTT
CDR3: CASSPLRKRGEAFF

D: -
V: TRBV5-4
J: TRBJ2-3
size: -
length: 15
DNA: TGTGCCAGCAGCTTGGCGGGGGAAGTGCCAGATACGCAGTATTTT
CDR3: CASSLAGEVPDTQYF

D: TRBD1
V: TRBV12-5
J: TRBJ1-5
size: -
length: 14
DNA: TGTGCTAGTGGTTTTGGGCAGGGGGAACAGCCCCAGCATTTT
CDR3: CASGFGQGEQPQHF

D: TRBD2
V: TRBV30
J: TRBJ2-7
size: many
length: 15
DNA: TGTGCCTGGAGTGTACTCGGACTAGCGGGATTCGAGCAGTACTTC
CDR3: CAWSVLGLAGFEQYF

D: -
V: TRBV7-6
J: TRBJ2-7
size: many
length: 14
DNA: TGTGCCAGCAGCTCCACCCCAACTAGTATCGAGCAGTACTTC
CDR3: CASSSTPTSIEQYF

D: -
V: TRBV7-2
J: TRBJ2-3
size: few
length: 15
DNA: TGTGCCAGCAGCTTATCGGTGCTAGCGACAGATACGCAGTATTTT
CDR3: CASSLSVLATDTQYF

D: TRBD1
V: TRBV5-1
J: TRBJ1-2
size: -
length: 13
DNA: TGCGCCAGCAGCGAGGGACAGGGTGGTGGCTACACCTTC
CDR3: CASSEGQGGGYTF

D: TRBD1
V: TRBV29-1
J: TRBJ2-1
size: -
length: 15
DNA: TGCAGCGTTGACCGGGACAGGGGGCGCTTCAATGAGCAGTTCTTC
CDR3: CSVDRDRGRFNEQFF

D: -
V: TRBV30
J: TRBJ2-6
size: once
length: 15
DNA: TGTGCCTGGAGTTCCCCCGGAGCTGGGGCCAACGTCCTGACTTTC
CDR3: CAWSSPGAGANVLTF

D: TRBD2
V: TRBV9
J: TRBJ2-1
size: -
length: 15
DNA: TGTGCCAGCAGCGATGGGACTAGCGCCTACAATGAGCAGTTCTTC
CDR3: CASSDGTSAYNEQFF

D: -
V: TRBV18
J: TRBJ2-3
size: -
length: 14
DNA: TGTGCCAGCTCACCTGCGGGATCCACAGATACGCAGTATTTT
CDR3: CASSPAGSTDTQYF

D: TRBD1
V: TRBV6-6
J: TRBJ1-1
size: -
length: 14
DNA: TGTGCCAGCAGAACAGGGACAGGCAGCACTGAAGCTTTCTTT
CDR3: CASRTGTGSTEAFF

D: TRBD1
V: TRBV13
J: TRBJ1-2
size: -
length: 15
DNA: TGTGCCAGCAGCGCTGGGACAGTGACACCCTATGGCTACACCTTC
CDR3: CASSAGTVTPYGYTF

D: TRBD2
V: TRBV28
J: TRBJ2-7
size: -
length: 14
DNA: TGTGCCAGCGGAAGCGGGGGGAGCTCCTACGAGCAGTACTTC
CDR3: CASGSGGSSYEQYF

D: TRBD2
V: TRBV5-6
J: TRBJ2-7
size: -
length: 16
DNA: TGTGCCAGCAGCTTGGCCCTGTCTAGCGGACACTACGAGCAGTACTTC
CDR3: CASSLALSSGHYEQYF

D: -
V: TRBV4-1
J: TRBJ1-3
size: once
length: 17
DNA: TGCGCCAGCAGCCCGCAAGGCGGGACCTCCTCTGGAAACACCATATATTTT
CDR3: CASSPQGGTSSGNTIYF

D: TRBD2
V: TRBV5-8
J: TRBJ2-5
size: few
length: 17
DNA: TGTGCCAGCAGTCGGACTAGCGGGGCGCCGACCCGAGAGACCCAGTACTTC
CDR3: CASSRTSGAPTRETQYF

D: TRBD2
V: TRBV24-1
J: TRBJ2-3
size: once
length: 15
DNA: TGTGCCACCAGTGACCCAGGACTAGCTGGGGGTACGCAGTATTTT
CDR3: CATSDPGLAGGTQYF

D: -
V: TRBV7-9
J: TRBJ2-5
size: few
length: 11
DNA: TGTGCCAGCAGCCAGGGGCGGACCCAGTACTTC
CDR3: CASSQGRTQYF

D: TRBD2
V: TRBV5-1
J: TRBJ2-3
size: -
length: 17
DNA: TGCGCCAGCAGCTTCGGAGCCCTAGCGGGGGGCCGAGATACGCAGTATTTT
CDR3: CASSFGALAGGRDTQYF

D: TRBD1
V: TRBV19
J: TRBJ2-2
size: -
length: 14
DNA: TGTGCCAGTAGTTTGAGCGACAGGGCCGGGGAGCTGTTTTTT
CDR3: CASSLSDRAGELFF

D: -
V: TRBV4-2
J: TRBJ1-5
size: medium-sized
length: 14
DNA: TGTGCCAGCAGCCAAGGGGGGCCGAGCCAGCCCCAGCATTTT
CDR3: CASSQGGPSQPQHF

D: -
V: TRBV5-1
J: TRBJ2-3
size: -
length: 16
DNA: TGCGCCAGCAGCCACGGACAGGGAGCGGGACCAGATACGCAGTATTTT
CDR3: CASSHGQGAGPDTQYF

D: -
V: TRBV7-6
J: TRBJ2-7
size: few
length: 15
DNA: TGTGCCAGCAGCTTAGACAGCGGCAGCCACTACGAGCAGTACTTC
CDR3: CASSLDSGSHYEQYF

D: -
V: TRBV5-6
J: TRBJ1-1
size: -
length: 14
DNA: TGTGCCAGCAGCTTGATCCAGCTGAGGACTGAAGCTTTCTTT
CDR3: CASSLIQLRTEAFF

D: -
V: TRBV29-1
J: TRBJ1-1
size: few
length: 12
DNA: TGCAGCGTTGAAGGAGGGGGTGCTGAAGCTTTCTTT
CDR3: CSVEGGGAEAFF

D: -
V: TRBV21-1
J: TRBJ2-1
size: -
length: 18
DNA: TGTGCCAGCACCCTACCGCTAGCGGGAGTCAAGTCCTACAATGAGCAGTTCTTC
CDR3: CASTLPLAGVKSYNEQFF